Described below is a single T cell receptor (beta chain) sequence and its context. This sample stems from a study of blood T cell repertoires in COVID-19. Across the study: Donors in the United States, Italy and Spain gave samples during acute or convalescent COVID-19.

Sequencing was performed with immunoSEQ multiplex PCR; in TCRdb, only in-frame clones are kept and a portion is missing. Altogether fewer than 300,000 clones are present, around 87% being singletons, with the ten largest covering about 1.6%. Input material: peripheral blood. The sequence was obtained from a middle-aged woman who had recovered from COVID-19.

For the CDR3, the DNA is TGTGCCAGCAGCCCGGCCGGGGTCCCGGCCGAGCAGTACTTC. Translation: CASSPAGVPAEQYF. This chain joins TRBV7-3 and TRBJ2-7; TRBD2 is a possible D gene (5 bases). This CDR3 is 14 amino acids long. V was clipped by 5 bases and J by 6 bases, with 17 bases between them. Per germline, CDR1 SGHTA and CDR2 FQGTGA. The entire variable domain, with the rest obtained from reference TRBV7-3 and TRBJ2-7, is as follows: GAGVSQTPSNKVTEKGKYVELRCDPISGHTALYWYRQSLGQGPEFLIYFQGTGAADDSGLPNDRFFAVRPEGSVSTLKIQRTERGDSAVYLCASSPAGVPAEQYFGPGTRLTVT.